A selection of T cell receptor beta chains follows, all from one sample in a study of Graves' ophthalmopathy and Graves' hyperthyroidism. TCRdb ran MiXCR on the multiplex PCR reads and lists one entry per CDR3 protein. This sample has 500,000 to 800,000 distinct CDR3 sequences, with about 38% found just once. The sequenced sample consisted of peripheral blood. The origin of the receptors is an adult man with Graves' ophthalmopathy. Each CDR3 is given with its conserved first and last residue. The order of the fields is J gene, clone size, D gene, V gene, CDR3 protein, CDR3 DNA. D genes are given only for firm matches. Expanded clones get a size class; other rows say once, few or many, or leave the size out.

j_gene: TRBJ1-6; abundance: many; d_gene: NA; v_gene: TRBV20-1; CDR3aa: CSARVKGEGWSPLHF; CDR3nt: TGCAGTGCTAGGGTGAAGGGGGAAGGATGGTCACCCCTCCACTTT
j_gene: TRBJ2-5; abundance: NA; d_gene: TRBD1; v_gene: TRBV25-1; CDR3aa: CASSDDRVGTQYF; CDR3nt: TGTGCCAGCAGTGACGACAGGGTCGGGACCCAGTACTTC
j_gene: TRBJ2-3; abundance: few; d_gene: NA; v_gene: TRBV19; CDR3aa: CASSPGVGTDTQYF; CDR3nt: TGTGCCAGTAGTCCAGGAGTGGGAACCGATACGCAGTATTTT
j_gene: TRBJ1-1; abundance: many; d_gene: NA; v_gene: TRBV10-2; CDR3aa: CASSEGSLEAFF; CDR3nt: TGCGCCAGCAGTGAAGGCAGCTTAGAAGCTTTCTTT
j_gene: TRBJ2-1; abundance: NA; d_gene: NA; v_gene: TRBV7-3; CDR3aa: CASSLKGRGWVLNEQFF; CDR3nt: TGTGCCAGCAGCTTAAAGGGTCGGGGCTGGGTTTTGAATGAGCAGTTCTTC
j_gene: TRBJ2-3; abundance: few; d_gene: TRBD2; v_gene: TRBV14; CDR3aa: CASSFVAGGPPSTDTQYF; CDR3nt: TGTGCCAGCAGCTTCGTGGCGGGGGGGCCTCCTAGCACAGATACGCAGTATTTT
j_gene: TRBJ1-5; abundance: few; d_gene: TRBD1; v_gene: TRBV4-1; CDR3aa: CASSPRQGFQPQHF; CDR3nt: TGCGCCAGCAGCCCCCGACAGGGGTTTCAGCCCCAGCATTTT
j_gene: TRBJ2-7; abundance: NA; d_gene: TRBD2; v_gene: TRBV9; CDR3aa: CASRTRTGGYEQYF; CDR3nt: TGTGCCAGCAGAACAAGGACGGGGGGCTACGAGCAGTACTTC
j_gene: TRBJ2-7; abundance: many; d_gene: NA; v_gene: TRBV7-2; CDR3aa: CASSLAGTIRYF; CDR3nt: TGTGCCAGCAGCTTAGCCGGGACCATTCGGTACTTC
j_gene: TRBJ2-7; abundance: NA; d_gene: NA; v_gene: TRBV12-3/TRBV12-4; CDR3aa: CVSSSHRLAYEQYF; CDR3nt: TGTGTCAGCAGCTCGCACAGACTAGCCTACGAGCAGTACTTC
j_gene: TRBJ2-5; abundance: many; d_gene: NA; v_gene: TRBV7-8; CDR3aa: CASSRGEKETQYF; CDR3nt: TGTGCCAGCAGCAGGGGAGAGAAAGAGACCCAGTACTTC
j_gene: TRBJ1-2; abundance: few; d_gene: TRBD1; v_gene: TRBV6-4; CDR3aa: CASSSSGGQLYGYTF; CDR3nt: TGTGCCAGCAGTTCTTCAGGGGGCCAATTGTATGGCTACACCTTC
j_gene: TRBJ1-1; abundance: NA; d_gene: NA; v_gene: TRBV27; CDR3aa: CATSDLIEAFF; CDR3nt: TGTGCCACCTCGGACCTTATTGAAGCTTTCTTT
j_gene: TRBJ2-2; abundance: NA; d_gene: NA; v_gene: TRBV12-3/TRBV12-4; CDR3aa: CASSPMDLNTGELFF; CDR3nt: TGTGCCAGCAGCCCCATGGACCTGAACACCGGGGAGCTGTTTTTT
j_gene: TRBJ1-5; abundance: NA; d_gene: NA; v_gene: TRBV19; CDR3aa: CASRGVRSNQPQHF; CDR3nt: TGTGCCAGTAGAGGGGTTCGAAGCAATCAGCCCCAGCATTTT
j_gene: TRBJ1-2; abundance: few; d_gene: TRBD1; v_gene: TRBV29-1; CDR3aa: CSVARTGYGYTF; CDR3nt: TGCAGCGTTGCTAGGACAGGATATGGCTACACCTTC
j_gene: TRBJ1-4; abundance: NA; d_gene: NA; v_gene: TRBV6-5; CDR3aa: CASSSVENEKLFF; CDR3nt: TGTGCCAGCAGTTCCGTTGAAAATGAAAAACTGTTTTTT
j_gene: TRBJ1-6; abundance: many; d_gene: NA; v_gene: TRBV12-3/TRBV12-4; CDR3aa: CASSPIGWAKSPLHF; CDR3nt: TGTGCCAGCAGTCCCATAGGATGGGCGAAATCACCCCTCCACTTT
j_gene: TRBJ1-5; abundance: many; d_gene: NA; v_gene: TRBV13; CDR3aa: CASSSRQERDQPQHF; CDR3nt: TGTGCCAGCAGCTCGCGACAGGAGCGGGATCAGCCCCAGCATTTT
j_gene: TRBJ1-4; abundance: NA; d_gene: TRBD1; v_gene: TRBV10-1; CDR3aa: CASYTGTGNEKLFF; CDR3nt: TGCGCCAGTTATACCGGGACAGGGAATGAAAAACTGTTTTTT
j_gene: TRBJ1-4; abundance: many; d_gene: NA; v_gene: TRBV12-3/TRBV12-4; CDR3aa: CASSRDIATNEKLFF; CDR3nt: TGTGCCAGCAGTAGGGACATTGCAACTAATGAAAAACTGTTTTTT
j_gene: TRBJ2-1; abundance: NA; d_gene: TRBD2; v_gene: TRBV25-1; CDR3aa: CASRKRTSGVYNEQFF; CDR3nt: TGTGCCAGCAGGAAACGGACTAGCGGGGTCTACAATGAGCAGTTCTTC
j_gene: TRBJ1-3; abundance: many; d_gene: NA; v_gene: TRBV11-2; CDR3aa: CASSQGAPGNTIYF; CDR3nt: TGTGCCAGCAGCCAGGGAGCTCCTGGAAACACCATATATTTT
j_gene: TRBJ2-2; abundance: many; d_gene: NA; v_gene: TRBV2; CDR3aa: CASSESGELFF; CDR3nt: TGTGCCAGCAGTGAATCCGGGGAGCTGTTTTTT
j_gene: TRBJ2-1; abundance: NA; d_gene: NA; v_gene: TRBV5-6; CDR3aa: CASSSGPSYNEQFF; CDR3nt: TGTGCCAGCAGCTCGGGACCGAGCTACAATGAGCAGTTCTTC
j_gene: TRBJ1-2; abundance: NA; d_gene: NA; v_gene: TRBV7-2; CDR3aa: CASSSRSRTGYTF; CDR3nt: TGTGCCAGCAGCTCTCGTTCCAGGACTGGCTACACCTTC
j_gene: TRBJ2-7; abundance: many; d_gene: NA; v_gene: TRBV5-1; CDR3aa: CASSAGLVPYEQYF; CDR3nt: TGCGCCAGCAGCGCGGGACTCGTGCCCTACGAGCAGTACTTC
j_gene: TRBJ1-2; abundance: NA; d_gene: NA; v_gene: TRBV25-1; CDR3aa: CASSPTRDGYGYTF; CDR3nt: TGTGCCAGCTCACCCACTCGAGACGGCTATGGCTACACCTTC
j_gene: TRBJ2-7; abundance: NA; d_gene: TRBD2; v_gene: TRBV2; CDR3aa: CASRAGTSGYEQYF; CDR3nt: TGTGCCAGCAGGGCCGGGACTAGCGGCTACGAGCAGTACTTC
j_gene: TRBJ2-7; abundance: few; d_gene: NA; v_gene: TRBV10-3; CDR3aa: CASSYGGGRGGYEQYF; CDR3nt: TGTGCCAGCAGTTACGGAGGCGGCAGGGGCGGCTACGAGCAGTACTTC
j_gene: TRBJ1-1; abundance: NA; d_gene: NA; v_gene: TRBV29-1; CDR3aa: CSVQGWPNEAFF; CDR3nt: TGCAGCGTTCAGGGTTGGCCGAATGAAGCTTTCTTT
j_gene: TRBJ2-5; abundance: many; d_gene: TRBD2; v_gene: TRBV7-7; CDR3aa: CATSLTGGALETQYF; CDR3nt: TGTGCTACCTCTCTAACCGGGGGGGCCCTGGAGACCCAGTACTTC
j_gene: TRBJ2-7; abundance: few; d_gene: NA; v_gene: TRBV3-1; CDR3aa: CASGGPAYEQYF; CDR3nt: TGTGCCAGCGGAGGACCGGCCTACGAGCAGTACTTC
j_gene: TRBJ1-5; abundance: few; d_gene: NA; v_gene: TRBV2; CDR3aa: CASSPTISNQPQHF; CDR3nt: TGTGCCAGCAGTCCGACTATTAGCAATCAGCCCCAGCATTTT
j_gene: TRBJ2-7; abundance: many; d_gene: NA; v_gene: TRBV20-1; CDR3aa: CSVPVAWGDDEQYF; CDR3nt: TGCAGTGTCCCGGTTGCGTGGGGGGATGACGAGCAGTACTTC
j_gene: TRBJ1-2; abundance: NA; d_gene: TRBD1; v_gene: TRBV7-3; CDR3aa: CASSPPGQGRYGYTF; CDR3nt: TGTGCCAGCAGCCCTCCGGGACAGGGAAGGTATGGCTACACCTTC
j_gene: TRBJ1-5; abundance: NA; d_gene: TRBD1; v_gene: TRBV7-9; CDR3aa: CASSQEETGDNQPQHF; CDR3nt: TGCGCCAGCAGCCAAGAGGAAACAGGGGATAATCAGCCCCAGCATTTT
j_gene: TRBJ1-2; abundance: NA; d_gene: NA; v_gene: TRBV20-1; CDR3aa: CSVSAIPNYGYTF; CDR3nt: TGCAGTGTATCTGCAATTCCTAACTATGGCTACACCTTC
j_gene: TRBJ2-7; abundance: many; d_gene: TRBD1; v_gene: TRBV20-1; CDR3aa: CSARGDRLYEQYF; CDR3nt: TGCAGTGCTCGAGGGGACAGACTCTACGAGCAGTACTTC
j_gene: TRBJ1-5; abundance: NA; d_gene: NA; v_gene: TRBV12-5; CDR3aa: CASGFFQPQHF; CDR3nt: TGTGCTAGTGGTTTTTTCCAGCCCCAGCATTTT
j_gene: TRBJ2-2; abundance: NA; d_gene: TRBD2; v_gene: TRBV12-3/TRBV12-4; CDR3aa: CASSSAGDYLTGELFF; CDR3nt: TGTGCCAGCAGTTCAGCGGGGGACTACTTAACCGGGGAGCTGTTTTTT
j_gene: TRBJ2-5; abundance: few; d_gene: NA; v_gene: TRBV27; CDR3aa: CASSSPVQGKKTQYF; CDR3nt: TGTGCCAGCAGTTCCCCGGTGCAGGGGAAGAAGACCCAGTACTTC
j_gene: TRBJ2-7; abundance: NA; d_gene: TRBD2; v_gene: TRBV5-1; CDR3aa: CASSPETSSYEQYF; CDR3nt: TGCGCCAGCAGCCCGGAGACTAGCAGCTACGAGCAGTACTTC
j_gene: TRBJ2-6; abundance: many; d_gene: NA; v_gene: TRBV10-3; CDR3aa: CAIRDSPSGANVLTF; CDR3nt: TGTGCCATCCGGGATTCCCCATCTGGGGCCAACGTCCTGACTTTC
j_gene: TRBJ2-7; abundance: NA; d_gene: TRBD1; v_gene: TRBV5-1; CDR3aa: CASSPRGDRGLYEQYF; CDR3nt: TGCGCCAGCAGCCCACGAGGGGACAGGGGACTCTACGAGCAGTACTTC
j_gene: TRBJ2-7; abundance: many; d_gene: NA; v_gene: TRBV10-3; CDR3aa: CAISETALSSYEQYF; CDR3nt: TGTGCCATCAGTGAAACCGCGTTAAGCTCCTACGAGCAGTACTTC
j_gene: TRBJ1-2; abundance: NA; d_gene: NA; v_gene: TRBV5-1; CDR3aa: CASSQEGGVGYGYTF; CDR3nt: TGTGCCAGCAGCCAAGAGGGGGGTGTCGGCTATGGCTACACCTTC
j_gene: TRBJ2-7; abundance: few; d_gene: NA; v_gene: TRBV20-1; CDR3aa: CSARVGLSGYEQYF; CDR3nt: TGCAGTGCTAGAGTTGGCCTGTCCGGCTACGAGCAGTACTTC
j_gene: TRBJ2-2; abundance: few; d_gene: TRBD2; v_gene: TRBV7-8; CDR3aa: CASSLVPSGASNTGELFF; CDR3nt: TGTGCCAGCAGCTTAGTTCCTAGCGGGGCCTCGAACACCGGGGAGCTGTTTTTT
j_gene: TRBJ1-6; abundance: few; d_gene: NA; v_gene: TRBV3-1; CDR3aa: CASSQGRSYNSPLHF; CDR3nt: TGTGCCAGCAGCCAAGGCAGGTCCTATAATTCACCCCTCCACTTT
j_gene: TRBJ2-7; abundance: many; d_gene: NA; v_gene: TRBV4-1; CDR3aa: CASSQDARQAHYEQYF; CDR3nt: TGCGCCAGCAGCCAAGATGCCCGACAGGCTCACTACGAGCAGTACTTC
j_gene: TRBJ1-2; abundance: NA; d_gene: TRBD1; v_gene: TRBV10-2; CDR3aa: CASSPRQGARVSYGYTF; CDR3nt: TGTGCCAGCAGCCCGCGACAGGGGGCGCGGGTCAGCTATGGCTACACCTTC
j_gene: TRBJ2-5; abundance: many; d_gene: TRBD1; v_gene: TRBV11-2; CDR3aa: CASSPGQGEGTQYF; CDR3nt: TGTGCCAGCAGCCCGGGACAGGGGGAGGGGACCCAGTACTTC
j_gene: TRBJ1-1; abundance: many; d_gene: TRBD1; v_gene: TRBV9; CDR3aa: CASSVGDSTEAFF; CDR3nt: TGTGCCAGCAGCGTAGGGGACAGCACTGAAGCTTTCTTT
j_gene: TRBJ1-4; abundance: NA; d_gene: NA; v_gene: TRBV2; CDR3aa: CASSLLNPATNEKLFF; CDR3nt: TGTGCCAGCAGCCTCCTTAATCCGGCCACTAATGAAAAACTGTTTTTT
j_gene: TRBJ2-7; abundance: NA; d_gene: TRBD2; v_gene: TRBV18; CDR3aa: CASSPRTSPSEQYF; CDR3nt: TGTGCCAGCTCACCTCGGACTAGCCCAAGCGAGCAGTACTTC
j_gene: TRBJ2-7; abundance: many; d_gene: NA; v_gene: TRBV5-1; CDR3aa: CASSRPDYEQYF; CDR3nt: TGCGCCAGCAGTAGGCCCGACTACGAGCAGTACTTC
j_gene: TRBJ1-5; abundance: many; d_gene: NA; v_gene: TRBV5-1; CDR3aa: CASSRGDSVDQPQHF; CDR3nt: TGCGCCAGCAGCCGGGGAGATTCGGTTGATCAGCCCCAGCATTTT
j_gene: TRBJ2-5; abundance: NA; d_gene: NA; v_gene: TRBV7-9; CDR3aa: CASSSQGGKTQYF; CDR3nt: TGCGCCAGCAGCTCACAGGGTGGGAAGACCCAGTACTTC
j_gene: TRBJ2-3; abundance: NA; d_gene: NA; v_gene: TRBV9; CDR3aa: CASSVGGVVTDTQYF; CDR3nt: TGTGCCAGCAGCGTAGGCGGGGTAGTGACAGATACGCAGTATTTT